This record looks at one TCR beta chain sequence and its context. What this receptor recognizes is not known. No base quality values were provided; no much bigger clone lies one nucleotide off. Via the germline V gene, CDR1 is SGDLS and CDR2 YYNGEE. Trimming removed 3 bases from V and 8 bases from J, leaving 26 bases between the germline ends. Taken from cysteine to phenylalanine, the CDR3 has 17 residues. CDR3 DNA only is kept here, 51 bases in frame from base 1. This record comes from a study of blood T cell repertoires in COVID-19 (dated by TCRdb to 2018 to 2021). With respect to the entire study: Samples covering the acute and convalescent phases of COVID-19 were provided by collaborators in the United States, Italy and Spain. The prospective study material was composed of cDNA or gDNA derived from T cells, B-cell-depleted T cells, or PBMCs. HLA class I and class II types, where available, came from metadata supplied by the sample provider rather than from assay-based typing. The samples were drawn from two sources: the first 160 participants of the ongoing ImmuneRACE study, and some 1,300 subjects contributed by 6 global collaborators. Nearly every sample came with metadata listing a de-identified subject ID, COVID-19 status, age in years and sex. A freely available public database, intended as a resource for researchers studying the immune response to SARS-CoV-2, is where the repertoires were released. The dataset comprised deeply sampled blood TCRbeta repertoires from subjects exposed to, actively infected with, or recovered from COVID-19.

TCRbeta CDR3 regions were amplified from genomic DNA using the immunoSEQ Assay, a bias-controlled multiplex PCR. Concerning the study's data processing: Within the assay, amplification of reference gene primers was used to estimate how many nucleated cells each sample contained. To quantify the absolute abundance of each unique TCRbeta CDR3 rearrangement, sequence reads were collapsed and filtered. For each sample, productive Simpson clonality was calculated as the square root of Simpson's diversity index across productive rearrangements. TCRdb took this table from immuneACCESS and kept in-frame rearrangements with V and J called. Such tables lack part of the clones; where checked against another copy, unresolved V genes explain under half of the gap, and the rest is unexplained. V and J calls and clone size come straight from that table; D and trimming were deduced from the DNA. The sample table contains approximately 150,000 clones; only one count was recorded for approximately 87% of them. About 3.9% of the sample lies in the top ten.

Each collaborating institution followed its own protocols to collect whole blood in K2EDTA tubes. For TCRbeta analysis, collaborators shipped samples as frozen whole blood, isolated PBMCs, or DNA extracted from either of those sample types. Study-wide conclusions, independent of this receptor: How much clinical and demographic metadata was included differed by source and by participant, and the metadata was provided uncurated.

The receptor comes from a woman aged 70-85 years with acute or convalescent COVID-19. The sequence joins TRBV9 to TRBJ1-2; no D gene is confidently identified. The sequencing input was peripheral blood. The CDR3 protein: CASSGEPDLWAGRGYTF. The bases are TGTGCCAGCAGCGGAGAGCCCGATCTCTGGGCAGGTAGGGGCTACACCTTC.